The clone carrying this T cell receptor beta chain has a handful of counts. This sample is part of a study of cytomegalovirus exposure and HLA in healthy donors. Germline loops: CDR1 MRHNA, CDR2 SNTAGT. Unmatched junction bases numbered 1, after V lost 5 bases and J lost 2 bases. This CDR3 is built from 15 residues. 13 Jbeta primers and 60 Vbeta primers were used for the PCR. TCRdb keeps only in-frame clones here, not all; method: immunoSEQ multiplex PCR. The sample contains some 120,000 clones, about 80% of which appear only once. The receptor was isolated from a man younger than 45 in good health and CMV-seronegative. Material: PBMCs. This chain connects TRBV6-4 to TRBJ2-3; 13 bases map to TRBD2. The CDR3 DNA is TGTGCCAGCAGTACTAGCGGGGGGGCCACAGATACGCAGTATTTT. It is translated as CASSTSGGATDTQYF.